A selection of T cell receptor beta chains follows, all from one sample in a study. TCRdb re-called the RT-PCR reads with MiXCR, one entry per CDR3 protein. Among about 700,000 distinct CDR3 sequences, more than 13% were seen once, and the ten largest hold roughly 3.9%. The specimen was memory CD4+ T cells from blood. The receptor set was obtained from a female donor in good health, serving as a healthy control. CDR3s include the opening cysteine and the closing phenylalanine or tryptophan. D genes are given only for firm matches. Some rows have no size entry. The others give once, few or many, or a class for an expanded clone.

NA	TRBV5-5	TRBJ2-7	few	CASSDGAYEQYF	TGTGCCAGCAGCGACGGAGCCTACGAGCAGTACTTC
TRBD2	TRBV7-8	TRBJ2-6	few	CASSLGLAGVSGANVLTF	TGTGCCAGCAGCCTAGGACTAGCGGGAGTCTCTGGGGCCAACGTCCTGACTTTC
TRBD1	TRBV5-1	TRBJ1-4	few	CASSAAGQGEKLFF	TGCGCCAGCAGCGCGGCGGGACAGGGGGAAAAACTGTTTTTT
TRBD2	TRBV27	TRBJ2-1	NA	CASSSRNERGGYNEQFF	TGTGCCAGCAGTTCCCGGAACGAGCGGGGGGGCTACAATGAGCAGTTCTTC
NA	TRBV5-1	TRBJ2-4	NA	CASSLSVGAAKNIQYF	TGCGCCAGCAGCTTGTCGGTGGGAGCGGCCAAAAACATTCAGTACTTC
NA	TRBV3-1	TRBJ2-5	NA	CASSQAGLAETQYF	TGTGCCAGCAGCCAAGCAGGGTTGGCAGAGACCCAGTACTTC
TRBD1	TRBV9	TRBJ2-2	NA	CASRGTGGFGELFF	TGTGCCAGCAGGGGGACAGGGGGCTTCGGGGAGCTGTTTTTT
NA	TRBV20-1	TRBJ1-6	NA	CSASLAGSNSPLHF	TGCAGTGCTAGCTTGGCAGGAAGTAATTCACCCCTCCACTTT
TRBD1	TRBV13	TRBJ1-2	NA	CASSVLRTGGHYGYTF	TGTGCCAGCAGCGTATTAAGGACAGGGGGCCACTATGGCTACACCTTC
NA	TRBV6-5	TRBJ1-6	NA	CASSYKGAQSPLHF	TGTGCCAGCAGTTACAAAGGGGCCCAATCACCCCTCCACTTT
NA	TRBV20-1	TRBJ1-5	NA	CSANRGTGNQPQHF	TGCAGTGCTAATCGGGGCACGGGCAATCAGCCCCAGCATTTT
NA	TRBV24-1	TRBJ2-1	few	CATSDRGDLRHEQFF	TGTGCCACCAGTGATAGGGGGGACCTACGGCATGAGCAGTTCTTC
NA	TRBV18	TRBJ1-2	few	CASSPLIREPDGYTF	TGTGCCAGCTCACCACTGATCCGGGAACCGGATGGCTACACCTTC
NA	TRBV27	TRBJ2-3	NA	CASSLTSISTDTQYF	TGTGCCAGCAGTTTGACCTCGATTTCTACAGATACGCAGTATTTT
NA	TRBV7-2	TRBJ2-1	NA	CASSLDPNRYNEQFF	TGTGCCAGCAGCCTAGACCCGAACCGCTACAATGAGCAGTTCTTC
NA	TRBV20-1	TRBJ1-5	few	CSARDQGIDQPQHF	TGCAGTGCTAGAGATCAGGGAATTGATCAGCCCCAGCATTTT
TRBD2	TRBV5-1	TRBJ2-5	NA	CASSLTGGYQETQYF	TGCGCCAGCAGCTTGACCGGGGGGTACCAAGAGACCCAGTACTTC
TRBD1	TRBV7-9	TRBJ2-2	NA	CASSSSGTDNTGELFF	TGTGCCAGCAGTTCCTCTGGGACAGATAACACCGGGGAGCTGTTTTTT
TRBD1	TRBV28	TRBJ2-7	once	CASALAGTGGYEQYF	TGTGCCAGCGCCCTAGCCGGGACAGGGGGGTACGAGCAGTACTTC
TRBD2	TRBV2	TRBJ2-3	NA	CATRAAGVRTDTQYF	TGTGCCACCCGCGCCGCGGGAGTGAGGACAGATACGCAGTATTTT
NA	TRBV20-1	TRBJ1-1	few	CSARDPGPWTEAFF	TGCAGTGCTAGAGATCCTGGGCCGTGGACTGAAGCTTTCTTT
TRBD1	TRBV4-1	TRBJ2-5	many	CASSQPDRDQETQYF	TGCGCCAGCAGCCAACCCGACAGGGACCAAGAGACCCAGTACTTC